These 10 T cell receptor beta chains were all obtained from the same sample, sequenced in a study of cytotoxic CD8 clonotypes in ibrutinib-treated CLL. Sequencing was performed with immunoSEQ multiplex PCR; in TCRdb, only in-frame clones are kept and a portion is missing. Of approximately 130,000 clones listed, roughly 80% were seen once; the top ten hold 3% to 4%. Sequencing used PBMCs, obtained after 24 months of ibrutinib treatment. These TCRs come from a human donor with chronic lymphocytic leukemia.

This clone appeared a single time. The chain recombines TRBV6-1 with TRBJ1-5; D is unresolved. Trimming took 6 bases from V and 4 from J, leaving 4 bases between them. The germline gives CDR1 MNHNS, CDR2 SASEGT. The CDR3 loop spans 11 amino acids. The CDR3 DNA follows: TGTGCCAGCAGAGATAATCAGCCCCAGCATTTT. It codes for CASRDNQPQHF.

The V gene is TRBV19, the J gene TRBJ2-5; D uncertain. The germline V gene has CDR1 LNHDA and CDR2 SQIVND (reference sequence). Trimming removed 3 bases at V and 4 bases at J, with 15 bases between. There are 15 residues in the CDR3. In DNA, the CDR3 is TGTGCCAGTAGTATGGCTACGGGTCTGGGAGAGACCCAGTACTTC. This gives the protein CASSMATGLGETQYF.

The CDR3 bases are TGTGCCAGTAGTATTTCGGACAAGAGCTCCTACGAGCAGTACTTC. Translated: CASSISDKSSYEQYF. The J gene is TRBJ2-7, the V gene TRBV19, with D possibly TRBD1 on 5 matching bases. The CDR3 has 15 amino acids. Germline CDR1 LNHDA, CDR2 SQIVND (reference sequence). Trimming left V 3 bases short and J 0 bases short, with 12 bases between.

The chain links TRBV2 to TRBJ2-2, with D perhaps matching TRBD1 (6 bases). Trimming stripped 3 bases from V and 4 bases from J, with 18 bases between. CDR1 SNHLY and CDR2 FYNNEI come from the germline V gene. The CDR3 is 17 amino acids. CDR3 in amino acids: CASSEDGTGLITGELFF. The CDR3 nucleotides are TGTGCCAGCAGTGAGGACGGTACAGGGCTTATCACCGGGGAGCTGTTTTTT.

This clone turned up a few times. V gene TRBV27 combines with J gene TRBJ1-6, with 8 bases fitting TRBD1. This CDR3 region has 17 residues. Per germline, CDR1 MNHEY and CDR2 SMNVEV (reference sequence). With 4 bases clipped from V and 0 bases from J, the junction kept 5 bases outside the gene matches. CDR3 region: CASSYRQGSSYNSPLHF. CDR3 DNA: TGTGCCAGCAGTTACCGACAGGGGAGCTCCTATAATTCACCCCTCCACTTT.

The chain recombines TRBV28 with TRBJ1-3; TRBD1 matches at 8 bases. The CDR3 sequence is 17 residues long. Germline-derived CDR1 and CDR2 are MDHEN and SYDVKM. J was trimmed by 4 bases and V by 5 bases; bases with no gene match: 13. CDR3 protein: CASSSRTGTVAGNTIYF. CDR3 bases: TGTGCCAGCAGTAGCCGGACAGGGACGGTAGCGGGAAACACCATATATTTT. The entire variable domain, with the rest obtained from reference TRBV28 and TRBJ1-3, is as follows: DVKVTQSSRYLVKRTGEKVFLECVQDMDHENMFWYRQDPGLGLRLIYFSYDVKMKEKGDIPEGYSVSREKKERFSLILESASTNQTSMYLCASSSRTGTVAGNTIYFGEGSWLTVV.

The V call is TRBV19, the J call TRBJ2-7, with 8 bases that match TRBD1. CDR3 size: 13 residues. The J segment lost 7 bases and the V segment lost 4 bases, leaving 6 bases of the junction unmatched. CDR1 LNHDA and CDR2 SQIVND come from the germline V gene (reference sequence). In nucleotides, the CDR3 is TGTGCCAGTAGTAAGAACAGGGGGAGGGAGCAGTACTTC. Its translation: CASSKNRGREQYF.

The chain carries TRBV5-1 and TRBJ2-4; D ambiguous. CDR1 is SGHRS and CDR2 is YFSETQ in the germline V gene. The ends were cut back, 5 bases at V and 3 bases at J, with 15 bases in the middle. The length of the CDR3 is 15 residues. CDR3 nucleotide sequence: TGCGCCAGCAGAAAGACGGGTCTGGACAAAAACATTCAGTACTTC. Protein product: CASRKTGLDKNIQYF.

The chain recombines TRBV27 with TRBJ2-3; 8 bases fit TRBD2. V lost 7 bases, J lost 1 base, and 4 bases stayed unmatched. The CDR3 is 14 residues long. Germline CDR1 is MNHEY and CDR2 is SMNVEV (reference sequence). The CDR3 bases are TGTGCCAGCAAACGGGGGGGCGGCACAGATACGCAGTATTTT. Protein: CASKRGGGTDTQYF.

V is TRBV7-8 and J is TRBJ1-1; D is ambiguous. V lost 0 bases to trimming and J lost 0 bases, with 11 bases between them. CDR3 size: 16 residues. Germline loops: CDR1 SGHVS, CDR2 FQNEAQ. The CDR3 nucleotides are TGTGCCAGCAGCTTAGCGGCCAGCAGAATGAACACTGAAGCTTTCTTT. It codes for CASSLAASRMNTEAFF.